A single T cell receptor (beta chain) is shown here with its context. What it binds is unknown. This specimen belongs to a study of cytomegalovirus exposure and HLA in healthy donors. Study context: Earlier work reported 117 million unique TCR beta sequences from about 180 million T cells. Findings and limits, study-wide: Later analysis found that TCR beta chains associated with HLA were more clonally expanded than other, equally common chains. It was reportedly the case that the classifier diagnosed cytomegalovirus status with high specificity and sensitivity.

Donors counted as nominally healthy when sampled, yet unrecorded immune exposures were likely. Primers for the PCR totalled 60 Vbeta and 13 Jbeta. The protocol was immunoSEQ multiplex PCR, while the TCRdb copy is restricted to in-frame clones and leaves out a portion. There are some 120,000 clones in the sample; approximately 80% occur only once, and approximately 3.6% lies in the top ten. The source of this sequence is a young man in good health and CMV-seronegative. The sample was PBMCs.

The CDR3 DNA is TGTGCCAGCAGCTCTCAAACAGGGGCAGGCACCGGGGAGCTGTTTTTT. Translation gives CASSSQTGAGTGELFF. V and J are TRBV9 and TRBJ2-2; 7 nucleotides agree with TRBD1. The V gene end was trimmed by 4 bases and the J gene end by 4 bases; junction bases not matched to a gene: 10. The length of the CDR3 is 16 residues. Germline V gene sequence: CDR1 SGDLS, CDR2 YYNGEE.